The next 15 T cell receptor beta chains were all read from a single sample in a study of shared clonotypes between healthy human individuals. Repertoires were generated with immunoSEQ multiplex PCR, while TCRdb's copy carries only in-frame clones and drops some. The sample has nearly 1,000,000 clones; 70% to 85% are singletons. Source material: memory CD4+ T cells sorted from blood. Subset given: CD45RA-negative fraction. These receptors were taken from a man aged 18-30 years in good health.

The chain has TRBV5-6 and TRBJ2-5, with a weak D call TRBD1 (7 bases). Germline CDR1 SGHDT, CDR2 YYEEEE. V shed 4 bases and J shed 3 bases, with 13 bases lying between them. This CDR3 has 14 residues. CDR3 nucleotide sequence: TGTGCCAGCAGCGGCGGGACAGACAAAGAGACCCAGTACTTC. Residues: CASSGGTDKETQYF. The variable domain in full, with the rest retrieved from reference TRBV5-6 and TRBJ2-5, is DAGVTQSPTHLIKTRGQQVTLRCSPKSGHDTVSWYQQALGQGPQFIFQYYEEEERQRGNFPDRFSGHQFPNYSSELNVNALLLGDSALYLCASSGGTDKETQYFGPGTRLLVL.

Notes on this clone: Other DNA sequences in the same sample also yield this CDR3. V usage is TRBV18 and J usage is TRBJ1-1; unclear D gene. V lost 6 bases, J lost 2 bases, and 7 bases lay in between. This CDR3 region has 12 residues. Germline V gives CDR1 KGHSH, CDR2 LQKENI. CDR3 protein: CASSGVNTEAFF. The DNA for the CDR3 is TGTGCCAGCTCCGGAGTTAACACTGAAGCTTTCTTT.

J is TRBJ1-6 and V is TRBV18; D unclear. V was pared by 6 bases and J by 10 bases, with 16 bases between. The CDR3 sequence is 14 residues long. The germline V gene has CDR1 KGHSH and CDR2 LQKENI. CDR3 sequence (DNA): TGTGCCAGCTCCATCGACCCCGGAGGCTCACCCCTCCACTTT. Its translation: CASSIDPGGSPLHF.

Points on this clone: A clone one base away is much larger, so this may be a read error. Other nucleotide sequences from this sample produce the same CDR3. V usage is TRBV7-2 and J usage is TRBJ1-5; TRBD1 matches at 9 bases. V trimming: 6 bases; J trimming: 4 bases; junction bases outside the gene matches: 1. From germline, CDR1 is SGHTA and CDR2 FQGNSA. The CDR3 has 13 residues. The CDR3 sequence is CASSGQGNQPQHF. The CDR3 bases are TGTGCCAGCAGTGGACAGGGGAATCAGCCCCAGCATTTT.

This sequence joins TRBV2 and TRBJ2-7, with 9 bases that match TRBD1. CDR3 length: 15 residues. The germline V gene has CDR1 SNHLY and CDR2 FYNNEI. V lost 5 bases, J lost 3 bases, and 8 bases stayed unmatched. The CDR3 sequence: CASSTEPGQGYEQYF. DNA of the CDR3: TGTGCCAGCAGTACCGAACCGGGACAGGGCTACGAGCAGTACTTC. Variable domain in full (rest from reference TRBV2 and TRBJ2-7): EPEVTQTPSHQVTQMGQEVILRCVPISNHLYFYWYRQILGQKVEFLVSFYNNEISEKSEIFDDQFSVERPDGSNFTLKIRSTKLEDSAMYFCASSTEPGQGYEQYFGPGTRLTVT.

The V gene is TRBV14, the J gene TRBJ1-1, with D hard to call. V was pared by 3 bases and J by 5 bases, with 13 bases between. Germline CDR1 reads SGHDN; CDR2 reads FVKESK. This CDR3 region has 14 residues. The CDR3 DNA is TGTGCCAGCAGCCAGAGAGTTAAGTGGACTGAAGCTTTCTTT. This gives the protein CASSQRVKWTEAFF.

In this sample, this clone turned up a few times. In DNA form, the CDR3 reads TGTGCCAGCAGCCCAACCGACATACTGAACACTGAAGCTTTCTTT. Translating gives CASSPTDILNTEAFF. The J gene is TRBJ1-1, the V gene TRBV5-4; D not resolved. This CDR3 has 15 amino acids. From germline, CDR1 is SGHNT and CDR2 YYREEE (reference sequence). Trimming removed 4 bases from V and 0 bases from J, with 13 bases in between.

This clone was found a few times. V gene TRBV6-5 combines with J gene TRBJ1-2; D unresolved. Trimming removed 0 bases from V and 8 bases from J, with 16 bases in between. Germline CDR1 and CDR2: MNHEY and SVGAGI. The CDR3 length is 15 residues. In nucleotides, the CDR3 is TGTGCCAGCAGTTACTCGATGGTGGGAAGAGGGGGCTACACCTTC. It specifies CASSYSMVGRGGYTF.

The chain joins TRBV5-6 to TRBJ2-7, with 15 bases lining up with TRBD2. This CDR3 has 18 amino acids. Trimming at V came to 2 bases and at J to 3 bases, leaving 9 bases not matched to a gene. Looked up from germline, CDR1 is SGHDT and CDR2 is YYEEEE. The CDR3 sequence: CASSFRTSGRAGSYEQYF. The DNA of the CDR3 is TGTGCCAGCAGCTTCCGGACTAGCGGGAGGGCCGGTAGCTACGAGCAGTACTTC.

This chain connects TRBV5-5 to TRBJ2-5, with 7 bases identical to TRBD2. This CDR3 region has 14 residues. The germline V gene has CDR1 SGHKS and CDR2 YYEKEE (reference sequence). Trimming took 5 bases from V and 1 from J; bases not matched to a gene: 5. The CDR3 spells CASSWGGGQETQYF. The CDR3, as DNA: TGTGCCAGCAGTTGGGGCGGGGGCCAAGAGACCCAGTACTTC. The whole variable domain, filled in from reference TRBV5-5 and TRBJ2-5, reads DAGVTQSPTHLIKTRGQQVTLRCSPISGHKSVSWYQQVLGQGPQFIFQYYEKEERGRGNFPDRFSARQFPNYSSELNVNALLLGDSALYLCASSWGGGQETQYFGPGTRLLVL.

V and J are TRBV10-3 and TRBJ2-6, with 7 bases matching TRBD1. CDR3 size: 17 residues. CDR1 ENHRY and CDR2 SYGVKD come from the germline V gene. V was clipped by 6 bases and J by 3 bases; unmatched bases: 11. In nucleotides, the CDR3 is TGTGCCATCAGCCTTCTAGAAGGGGGCAGTGGGGCCAACGTCCTGACTTTC. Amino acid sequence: CAISLLEGGSGANVLTF.

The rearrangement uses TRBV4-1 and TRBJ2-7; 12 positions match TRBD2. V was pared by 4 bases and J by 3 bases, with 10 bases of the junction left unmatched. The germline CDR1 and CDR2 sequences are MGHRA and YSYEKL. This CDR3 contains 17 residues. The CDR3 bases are TGCGCCAGCAGCCTTGGGACTAGCGGGCGCCAGATCTACGAGCAGTACTTC. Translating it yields CASSLGTSGRQIYEQYF.

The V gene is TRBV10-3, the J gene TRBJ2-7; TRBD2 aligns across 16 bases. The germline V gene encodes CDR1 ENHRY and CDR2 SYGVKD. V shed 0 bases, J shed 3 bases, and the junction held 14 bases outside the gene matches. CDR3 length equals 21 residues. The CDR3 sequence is CAISESVLGLAGGPNIYEQYF. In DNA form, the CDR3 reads TGTGCCATCAGTGAGTCTGTTTTGGGACTAGCGGGAGGGCCGAATATCTACGAGCAGTACTTC.

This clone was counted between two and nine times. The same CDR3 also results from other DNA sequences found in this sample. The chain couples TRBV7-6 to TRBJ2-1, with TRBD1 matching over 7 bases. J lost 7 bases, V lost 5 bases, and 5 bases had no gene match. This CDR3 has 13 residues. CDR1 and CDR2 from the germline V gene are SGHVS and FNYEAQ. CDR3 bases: TGTGCCAGCAGCCCCAGACAGGGTAATGAGCAGTTCTTC. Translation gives CASSPRQGNEQFF.

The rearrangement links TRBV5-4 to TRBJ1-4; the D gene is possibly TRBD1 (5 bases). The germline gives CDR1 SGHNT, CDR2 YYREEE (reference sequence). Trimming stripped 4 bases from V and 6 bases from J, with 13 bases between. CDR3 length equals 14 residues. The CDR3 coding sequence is TGTGCCAGCAGCCCCCAGGGACGGGATGAAAAACTGTTTTTT. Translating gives CASSPQGRDEKLFF.